This T cell receptor (beta chain) derives from a study of T-cell memory formation after mild COVID-19. Findings and caveats of the study: Several responding clones turned up in pre-infection memory, indicating that cross-reactive memory may have taken part.

This clonotype was counted a few times. What it binds is not known. Using its own MiXCR run on the 5' RACE reads, TCRdb lists one record per CDR3 protein. Here the sample spans 250,000 to 350,000 distinct CDR3 sequences, more than 13% being singletons. What was sequenced was PBMCs or a T cell subset sorted from them (not recorded which). The clonotype comes from a man between 18 and 29 years old who had mild COVID-19 (a few samples of this study predate the infection). Cell type and time point are not known.

CDR3 coding DNA: TGTGCCAGCAGTTACTCCTGGGGCTACACCTTC. It codes for CASSYSWGYTF. The J gene is TRBJ1-2, the V gene TRBV6-6; no clear D gene. Looked up from germline, CDR1 is MNHNY and CDR2 is SVGAGI (reference sequence). Trimming shortened V by 0 bases and J by 8 bases, and 4 bases separated the two germline ends. The CDR3 runs 11 residues.